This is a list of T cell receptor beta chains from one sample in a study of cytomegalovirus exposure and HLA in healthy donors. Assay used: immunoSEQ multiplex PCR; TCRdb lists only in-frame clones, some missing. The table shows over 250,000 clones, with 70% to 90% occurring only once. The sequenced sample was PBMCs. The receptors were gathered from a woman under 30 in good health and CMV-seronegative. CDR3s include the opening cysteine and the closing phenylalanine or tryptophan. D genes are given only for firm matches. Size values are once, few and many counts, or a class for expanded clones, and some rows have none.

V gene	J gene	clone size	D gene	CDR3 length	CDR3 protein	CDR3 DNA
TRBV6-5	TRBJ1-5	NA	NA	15	CASSYSGEDSQPQHF	TGTGCCAGCAGTTACTCGGGGGAGGACTCTCAGCCCCAGCATTTT
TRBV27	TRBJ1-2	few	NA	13	CASRREGNYGYTF	TGTGCCAGCAGGAGGGAGGGGAACTATGGCTACACCTTC
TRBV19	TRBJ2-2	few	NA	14	CASSMGRDTGELFF	TGTGCCAGTAGTATGGGGCGCGACACCGGGGAGCTGTTTTTT
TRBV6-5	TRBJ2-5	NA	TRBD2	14	CASRFSGSGETQYF	TGTGCCAGCAGATTTAGCGGGAGCGGGGAGACCCAGTACTTC
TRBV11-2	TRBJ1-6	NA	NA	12	CASGRGNSPLHF	TGTGCCAGCGGTCGAGGGAATTCACCCCTCCACTTT
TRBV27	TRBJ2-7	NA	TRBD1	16	CASSLSYPDRTYEQYF	TGTGCCAGCAGTTTATCGTACCCGGACAGGACCTACGAGCAGTACTTC
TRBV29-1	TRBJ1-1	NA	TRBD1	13	CSTAGGRNTEAFF	TGCAGCACGGCAGGGGGCCGGAACACTGAAGCTTTCTTT
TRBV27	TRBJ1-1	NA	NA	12	CASRWGDTEAFF	TGTGCCAGCAGATGGGGGGACACTGAAGCTTTCTTT
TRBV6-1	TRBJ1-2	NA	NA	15	CASSEKWEAGYGYTF	TGTGCCAGCAGTGAAAAGTGGGAGGCTGGCTATGGCTACACCTTC
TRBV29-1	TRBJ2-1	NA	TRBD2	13	CSVGLADYNEQFF	TGCAGCGTTGGACTAGCGGATTACAATGAGCAGTTCTTC
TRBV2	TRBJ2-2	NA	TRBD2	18	CASSEYPLAGSNTGELFF	TGTGCCAGCAGTGAATATCCGCTAGCGGGGTCGAACACCGGGGAGCTGTTTTTT
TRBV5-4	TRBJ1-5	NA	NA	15	CASSQGPRSNQPQHF	TGTGCCAGCAGCCAGGGGCCGCGCAGCAATCAGCCCCAGCATTTT
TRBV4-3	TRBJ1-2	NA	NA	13	CASSLRSNYGYTF	TGCGCCAGCAGCCTCAGATCTAACTATGGCTACACCTTC
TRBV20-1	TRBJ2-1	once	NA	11	CSATSYNEQFF	TGCAGTGCTACTTCCTACAATGAGCAGTTCTTC
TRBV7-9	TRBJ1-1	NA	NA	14	CASSARARDTEAFF	TGTGCCAGCAGCGCCCGCGCCAGGGACACTGAAGCTTTCTTT
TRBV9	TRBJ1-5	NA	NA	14	CASSVAGNSQPQHF	TGTGCCAGCAGCGTAGCGGGGAATAGTCAGCCCCAGCATTTT
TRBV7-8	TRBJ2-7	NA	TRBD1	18	CASSRTGVWRTRDDEQYF	TGTGCCAGCAGCCGGACAGGGGTATGGAGGACTAGGGATGACGAGCAGTACTTC
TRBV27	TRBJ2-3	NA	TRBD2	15	CASSWAGTSGYTQYF	TGTGCCAGCAGTTGGGCCGGGACTAGCGGGTATACGCAGTATTTT
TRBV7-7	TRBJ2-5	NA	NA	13	CASSSQDRQTQYF	TGTGCTAGCAGCTCCCAGGACAGACAGACCCAGTACTTC
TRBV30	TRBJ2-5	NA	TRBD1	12	CAWGGQQETQYF	TGTGCCTGGGGGGGACAGCAAGAGACCCAGTACTTC
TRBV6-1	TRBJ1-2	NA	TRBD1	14	CAIQGGSGRNGYTF	TGTGCCATCCAAGGGGGCAGTGGTAGGAATGGCTACACCTTC
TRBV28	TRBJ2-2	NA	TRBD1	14	CASRTGQVTGELFF	TGTGCCAGCAGGACGGGACAGGTGACCGGGGAGCTGTTTTTT
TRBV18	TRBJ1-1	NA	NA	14	CASSPVTANTEAFF	TGTGCCAGCTCACCGGTGACAGCGAACACTGAAGCTTTCTTT
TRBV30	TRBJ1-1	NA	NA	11	CAWGGATEAFF	TGTGCCTGGGGGGGGGCGACTGAAGCTTTCTTT
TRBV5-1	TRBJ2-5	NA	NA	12	CASSLTGETQYF	TGCGCCAGCAGCTTGACCGGGGAGACCCAGTACTTC
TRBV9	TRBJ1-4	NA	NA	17	CASSVAREIATNEKLFF	TGTGCCAGCAGCGTAGCCAGGGAAATTGCAACTAATGAAAAACTGTTTTTT
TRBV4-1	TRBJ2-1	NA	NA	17	CASSQGGALSSYNEQFF	TGCGCCAGCAGCCAAGGTGGGGCCCTAAGCTCCTACAATGAGCAGTTCTTC
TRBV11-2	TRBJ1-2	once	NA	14	CASSLEPTGTGYTF	TGTGCCAGCAGCTTAGAGCCAACAGGGACTGGCTACACCTTC
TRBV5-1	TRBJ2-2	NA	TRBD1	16	CASSLTGTGGPGELFF	TGCGCCAGCAGCCTTACCGGGACAGGGGGCCCGGGGGAGCTGTTTTTT
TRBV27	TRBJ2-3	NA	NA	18	CASSFRRGAAPITDTQYF	TGTGCCAGCAGTTTCCGCCGGGGAGCAGCTCCAATCACAGATACGCAGTATTTT
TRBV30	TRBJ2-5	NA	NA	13	CAWIGQAQETQYF	TGTGCCTGGATAGGCCAGGCTCAAGAGACCCAGTACTTC
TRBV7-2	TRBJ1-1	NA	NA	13	CASSLMARPEAFF	TGTGCCAGCAGCTTAATGGCTAGACCCGAGGCTTTCTTT
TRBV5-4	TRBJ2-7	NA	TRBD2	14	CASSFTGTSYEQYF	TGTGCCAGCAGCTTCACCGGGACTAGCTACGAGCAGTACTTC
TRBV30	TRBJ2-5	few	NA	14	CAWSVSGAGETQYF	TGTGCCTGGAGTGTATCAGGGGCTGGAGAGACCCAGTACTTC
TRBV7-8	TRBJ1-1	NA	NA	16	CASSSWGRRGNTEAFF	TGTGCCAGCAGCAGCTGGGGGCGCAGGGGGAACACTGAAGCTTTCTTT
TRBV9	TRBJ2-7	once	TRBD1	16	CASSVAGDRGRYEQYF	TGTGCCAGCAGCGTAGCTGGTGACAGGGGGAGGTACGAGCAGTACTTC
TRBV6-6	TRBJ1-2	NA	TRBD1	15	CASSYSTGSNYGYTF	TGTGCCAGCAGTTACTCGACAGGGAGTAACTATGGCTACACCTTC
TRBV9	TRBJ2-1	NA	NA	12	CATEQAYNEQFF	TGTGCCACAGAGCAGGCCTACAATGAGCAGTTCTTC
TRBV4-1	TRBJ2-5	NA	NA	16	CASSQALFGGRETQYF	TGCGCCAGCAGCCAAGCTCTATTCGGGGGACGAGAGACCCAGTACTTC
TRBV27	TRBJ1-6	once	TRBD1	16	CASRGGTGLDNSPLHF	TGTGCCAGCAGGGGGGGGACAGGGCTCGATAATTCACCCCTCCACTTT
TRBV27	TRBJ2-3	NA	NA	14	CASRFQMATGLRYF	TGTGCCAGCAGGTTTCAAATGGCAACAGGGTTGAGGTATTTT
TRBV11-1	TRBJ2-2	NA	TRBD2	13	CASSFSGGGELFF	TGTGCCAGCAGCTTTTCGGGGGGCGGGGAGCTGTTTTTT
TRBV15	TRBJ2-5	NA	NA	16	CATSRTFATPQETQYF	TGTGCCACCAGCAGAACGTTCGCGACACCGCAAGAGACCCAGTACTTC
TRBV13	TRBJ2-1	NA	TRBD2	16	CASSTPVGGSPDEQFF	TGTGCCAGCAGCACCCCAGTAGGCGGGAGTCCCGATGAGCAGTTCTTC
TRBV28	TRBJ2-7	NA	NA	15	CASSLAQIQGSEQYF	TGTGCCAGCAGTTTAGCCCAAATTCAGGGATCCGAGCAGTACTTC
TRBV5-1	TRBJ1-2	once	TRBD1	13	CASSLEGAGGYTF	TGCGCCAGCAGTTTGGAGGGGGCTGGCGGCTACACCTTC
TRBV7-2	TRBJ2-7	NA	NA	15	CASSSLGGASYEQYF	TGTGCCAGCAGCTCGCTCGGGGGAGCTTCCTACGAGCAGTACTTC
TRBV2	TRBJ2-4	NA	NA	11	CASMLLLIQYF	TGTGCCAGCATGCTTCTTCTAATTCAGTACTTC
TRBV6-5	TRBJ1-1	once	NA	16	CASSYAYSGLNTEAFF	TGTGCCAGCAGTTACGCTTACTCGGGGTTGAACACTGAAGCTTTCTTT
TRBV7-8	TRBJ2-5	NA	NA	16	CASSPLGGGGFETQYF	TGTGCCAGCAGCCCCCTCGGGGGAGGGGGGTTCGAGACCCAGTACTTC
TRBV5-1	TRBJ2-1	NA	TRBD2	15	CASSLARGSSDEQFF	TGCGCCAGCAGCTTGGCTCGCGGGAGTTCCGATGAGCAGTTCTTC
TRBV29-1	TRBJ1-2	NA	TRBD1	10	CSVRTGGYTF	TGCAGCGTGAGGACAGGGGGCTACACCTTC
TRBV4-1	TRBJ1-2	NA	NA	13	CASSQDNSHGYTF	TGCGCCAGCAGCCAAGATAACAGTCATGGCTACACCTTC